This T cell receptor beta chain was sequenced in a study of CD8 T cells in ankylosing spondylitis. Study-wide findings and caveats: A TCR beta motif made of several highly homologous variants seemed typical of ankylosing spondylitis blood. Reports say disease-linked clones showed up significantly more in matched ankylosing spondylitis synovial fluid. With a CD8+ phenotype, disease-linked clones were relatively rare in peripheral blood.

The CDR3 sequence is 16 residues long. J gave up 7 bases and V 5 bases, and 6 bases lay outside the gene matches. On this clonotype: Antigen unknown.

Researchers built TCR beta libraries using quantitative 5'-RACE with molecular barcodes. TCRdb independently ran MiXCR on the 5' RACE reads; one entry per CDR3 protein. The sample lists 650,000 to 800,000 distinct CDR3 sequences, roughly 19% occurring once. The sequence was collected from a male donor with ankylosing spondylitis. This chain links TRBV12-3 or TRBV12-4 with TRBJ1-6, with 12 bases that match TRBD1. Sequencing used blood, either unsorted or a sorted T cell fraction (not recorded which). The CDR3 region is CASSLGTGGFNSPLHF. The CDR3 DNA is TGTGCCAGCAGTCTCGGGACAGGGGGCTTCAATTCACCCCTCCACTTT.